This TCR beta chain comes out of a study of shared clonotypes between healthy human individuals. V dropped 8 bases and J dropped 5 bases, with 18 bases sitting between them. The CDR3 consists of 15 residues. Per germline, CDR1 MNHNS and CDR2 SASEGT. Some clones are missing from TCRdb's copy, which holds only in-frame ones; the method was immunoSEQ multiplex PCR. The data show 450,000 to 600,000 clones, about 80% seen once. The sequence derives from a woman in her thirties or forties in good health. Some clones in this sample may be carry-over from other donors' samples. The sample comprised PBMCs. V usage is TRBV6-1 and J usage is TRBJ1-4; D perhaps matches TRBD1 (6 bases). The CDR3 loop is CASGGRGEINEKLFF. The CDR3 nucleotides are TGTGCCAGCGGGGGGAGGGGGGAGATAAATGAAAAACTGTTTTTT.